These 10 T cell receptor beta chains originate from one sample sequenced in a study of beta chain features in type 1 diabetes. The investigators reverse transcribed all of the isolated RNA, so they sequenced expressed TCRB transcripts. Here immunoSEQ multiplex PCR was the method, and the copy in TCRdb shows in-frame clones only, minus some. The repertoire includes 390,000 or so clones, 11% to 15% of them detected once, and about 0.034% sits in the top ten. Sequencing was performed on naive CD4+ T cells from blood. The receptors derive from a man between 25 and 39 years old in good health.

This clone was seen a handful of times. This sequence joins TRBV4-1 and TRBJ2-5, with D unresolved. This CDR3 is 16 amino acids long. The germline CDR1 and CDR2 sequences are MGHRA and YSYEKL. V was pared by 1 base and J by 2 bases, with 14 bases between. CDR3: CASSQGFGLTQETQYF. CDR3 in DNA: TGCGCCAGCAGCCAAGGATTTGGCCTAACTCAAGAGACCCAGTACTTC.

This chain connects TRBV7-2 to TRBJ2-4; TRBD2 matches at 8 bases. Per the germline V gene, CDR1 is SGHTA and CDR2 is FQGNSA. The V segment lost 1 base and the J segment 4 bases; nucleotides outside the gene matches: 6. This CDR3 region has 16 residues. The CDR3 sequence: CASSLDGGGLKNIQYF. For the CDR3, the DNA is TGTGCCAGCAGCTTAGATGGCGGGGGGCTAAAAAACATTCAGTACTTC.

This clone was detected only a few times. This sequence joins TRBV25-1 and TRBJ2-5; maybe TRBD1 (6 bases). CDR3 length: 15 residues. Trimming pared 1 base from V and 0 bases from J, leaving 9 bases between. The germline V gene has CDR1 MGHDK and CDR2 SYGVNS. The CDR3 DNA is TGTGCCAGCAGTGAATCCCAGGGGTACCAAGAGACCCAGTACTTC. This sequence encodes CASSESQGYQETQYF.

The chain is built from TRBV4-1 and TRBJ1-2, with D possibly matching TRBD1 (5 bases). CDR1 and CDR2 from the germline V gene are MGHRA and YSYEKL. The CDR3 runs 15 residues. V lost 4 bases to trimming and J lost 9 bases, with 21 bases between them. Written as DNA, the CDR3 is TGCGCCAGCAGCCTCGAACAGGTGGGGCTAGGTAGCTACACCTTC. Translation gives CASSLEQVGLGSYTF.

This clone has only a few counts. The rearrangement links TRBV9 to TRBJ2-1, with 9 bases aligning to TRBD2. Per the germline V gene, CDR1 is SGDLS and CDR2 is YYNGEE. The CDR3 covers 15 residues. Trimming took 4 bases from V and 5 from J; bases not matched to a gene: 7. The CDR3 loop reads CASSPSSGRNNEQFF. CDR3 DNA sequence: TGTGCCAGCAGCCCGAGTAGCGGGAGAAACAATGAGCAGTTCTTC. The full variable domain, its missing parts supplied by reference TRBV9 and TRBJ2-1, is DSGVTQTPKHLITATGQRVTLRCSPRSGDLSVYWYQQSLDQGLQFLIQYYNGEERAKGNILERFSAQQFPDLHSELNLSSLELGDSALYFCASSPSSGRNNEQFFGPGTRLTVL.

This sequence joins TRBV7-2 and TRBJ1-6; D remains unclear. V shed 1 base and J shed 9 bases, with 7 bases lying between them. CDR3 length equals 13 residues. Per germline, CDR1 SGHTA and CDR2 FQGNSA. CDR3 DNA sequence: TGTGCCAGCAGCTTAGGAGTCAGTTCACCCCTCCACTTT. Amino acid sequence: CASSLGVSSPLHF.

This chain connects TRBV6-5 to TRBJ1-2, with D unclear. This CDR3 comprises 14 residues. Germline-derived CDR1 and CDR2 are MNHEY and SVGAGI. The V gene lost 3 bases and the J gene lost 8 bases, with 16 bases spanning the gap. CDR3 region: CASSYSRAYGGYTF. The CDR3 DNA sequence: TGTGCCAGCAGTTATTCGCGGGCGTACGGGGGCTACACCTTC.

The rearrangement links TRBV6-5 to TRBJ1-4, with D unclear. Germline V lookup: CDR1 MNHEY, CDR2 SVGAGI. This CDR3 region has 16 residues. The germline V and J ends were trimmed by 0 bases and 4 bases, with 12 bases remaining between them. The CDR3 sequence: CASSYSTGDVNEKLFF. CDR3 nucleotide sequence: TGTGCCAGCAGTTACTCGACCGGGGATGTTAATGAAAAACTGTTTTTT.

CDR3 DNA: TGTGCCAGCAGCTTCCCGAGCTCCTACAATGAGCAGTTCTTC. The encoded protein is CASSFPSSYNEQFF. The chain couples TRBV2 to TRBJ2-1; D uncertain. Looked up from germline, CDR1 is SNHLY and CDR2 is FYNNEI. This CDR3 spans 14 amino acids. Trimming removed 6 bases at V and 0 bases at J, with 9 bases between.

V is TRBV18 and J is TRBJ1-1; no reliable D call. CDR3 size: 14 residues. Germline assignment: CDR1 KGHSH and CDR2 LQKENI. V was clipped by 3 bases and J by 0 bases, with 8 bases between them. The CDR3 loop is CASSPEVLNTEAFF. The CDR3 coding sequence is TGTGCCAGCTCACCTGAGGTCCTGAACACTGAAGCTTTCTTT.